This TCR beta chain was recovered during a study of CD8+ T cells in alopecia areata. A sort of pooled cutaneous lymph node cells used CD4, CD8alpha, NKG2D, NKG2ACE and other stains. Turning to this clone: Its antigen remains unknown. Gene names and germline refer to mouse.

Extracted RNA was reverse transcribed into cDNA, the sequencing template. Libraries were prepared by immunoSEQ multiplex PCR; TCRdb keeps only in-frame clonotypes and omits some of them. The repertoire consists of 200,000 to 300,000 clones, none detected only once. Study-level findings and limits: Patients shared TCRs less clearly than mice did, possibly for HLA-related reasons. Higher clonality was seen in lesional scalp than in normal scalp, especially in alopecia totalis/universalis.

Sequenced sample: CD4+ T cells sorted from a lymph node. The receptor's source is a C3H/HeJ mouse with alopecia areata. This strain's MHC haplotype is H2-k.

This CDR3 is CASSIAGVGQNTLYF. The CDR3 bases that were read are TGTGCCAGCAGTATAGCTGGGGTAGGGCAAAAC. The rearrangement links TRBV19 to TRBJ2-4; D possibly corresponds to TRBD2 (6 bases). The missing CDR3 end, 4 residues past where the read stops, is filled in from the germline J gene. Germline-derived CDR1 and CDR2 are FNHDT and SITEND (reference sequence). This CDR3 is built from 15 residues. The germline V and J ends were trimmed by 0 bases and 3 bases, with 11 bases remaining between them.